This T cell receptor beta chain was retrieved from a study of OX40 agonist ivuxolimab in advanced cancers. Regarding the complete study: The costimulatory receptor OX40 (CD134) was targeted by ivuxolimab, a fully human IgG2 agonistic monoclonal antibody. Intravenous ivuxolimab was administered to patients every 2 weeks at six dose levels: 0.01, 0.1, 0.3, 1.5, 3 and 10 mg/kg. Of the roughly 51 patients in dose escalation, approximately 20 had hepatocellular carcinoma, around 15 had melanoma, 9 had renal cell carcinoma and 9 had head and neck cancer. A male proportion of about 79% and a mean age of 60 years, ranging from 23 to 79, were recorded for the dose-escalation cohort. Prior anti-PD-1, anti-PD-L1 or anti-CTLA-4 therapy was permitted, and checkpoint inhibitors had been received by more than 35% of dose-escalation patients. Partial responses occurred in three dose-escalation patients: two with cutaneous melanoma and one with hepatocellular carcinoma. The point of sequencing TCRbeta in the periphery was to test whether ivuxolimab changed TCR sequence diversity and drove clonal T-cell expansion. The paper covers the monotherapy dose-escalation part of the phase I ivuxolimab trial, which included N = 52 patients.

Results the study describes overall, beyond this receptor: At doses of 0.1 to 3.0 mg/kg, clonal expansion of both CD4+ and CD8+ blood T cells was observed from baseline to week 6. In the 0.1-3.0 mg/kg groups, partial responders had among the lowest normalized peripheral clonal expansion, particularly in CD8+ T cells. After ivuxolimab, more expanded clones were found on average in CD8+ T cells than in CD4+ T cells. Low levels of normalized T-cell clonal expansion were also seen in some patients who did not respond. Which antigens the clonally expanded peripheral T cells were specific for was not determined.

A note on this clone: No cognate antigen has been identified for it. Base qualities are missing; no much larger clone stands one base away.

The trial excluded patients who had a history of autoimmune disease or were on systemic immunosuppression. Peripheral blood for TCR sequencing was collected from all dose cohorts at baseline, on cycle 4 day 1, and on cycle 7 day 1. Samples were obtained from an open-label, multicenter, first-in-human phase I dose-escalation trial of ivuxolimab. Adults with locally advanced or metastatic head and neck squamous cell, hepatocellular, melanoma or renal cell carcinoma were enrolled in the trial. Before TCR sequencing, CD4+ T cells and CD8+ T cells from peripheral blood were sorted into separate populations. According to the germline V gene, CDR1 reads SGHRS and CDR2 reads YFSETQ. From cysteine to phenylalanine, the CDR3 is 12 amino acids long. The kept DNA is CDR3 alone, 36 bases in frame from the first base. The germline ends are 5 bases apart after V is trimmed by 4 bases and J by 1 base. To sequence the TCRbeta CDR3 region, genomic DNA was isolated from the sorted cells. The immunoSEQ Assay was used to sequence the TCRbeta CDR3 regions. TCRdb retrieved this table from immuneACCESS and kept in-frame rearrangements only. Not all clones are present; in checked studies, unresolved V genes account for under half, and no reason is known for the remainder. A total of some 80,000 clones appear in this sample, more than 75% of them only once. The ten largest clones capture less than 0.55% of the sample.

The sequence was obtained from an adult with an advanced solid tumor such as melanoma, head and neck, liver or kidney cancer. The receptor chain draws on TRBV5-1 and TRBJ1-2, with the D segment identity uncertain. The sample consisted of CD4+ or CD8+ T cells sorted from blood, taken in a trial of the OX40 agonist ivuxolimab. This receptor has the CDR3 CASSADNYGYTF. The sequence in DNA is TGCGCCAGCAGCGCAGATAACTATGGCTACACCTTC.